These 2 T cell receptor beta chains share one sample of origin, sequenced in a study of cytomegalovirus exposure and HLA in healthy donors. With 60 Vbeta and 13 Jbeta primers, the PCR was carried out. This table comes from immunoSEQ multiplex PCR, and its TCRdb copy is limited to in-frame clones, with some not included. The data contain 200,000 to 250,000 clones, around 83% of them singletons. Source material: PBMCs. These TCRs come from a girl between 10 and 17 years old in good health and CMV-seronegative.

V usage is TRBV7-2 and J usage is TRBJ2-3; D perhaps matches TRBD1 (6 bases). The CDR3 covers 16 residues. Germline assignment: CDR1 SGHTA and CDR2 FQGNSA. V was cut by 5 bases and J by 5 bases, with 20 bases left in between. The CDR3 loop reads CASSPDQYRDGDTQYF. In DNA, the CDR3 is TGTGCCAGCAGCCCCGATCAGTACAGGGACGGAGATACGCAGTATTTT.

The chain links TRBV27 to TRBJ1-2; perhaps TRBD1 as D (6 bases). The CDR3 is 19 residues long. Germline lookup yields CDR1 MNHEY and CDR2 SMNVEV (reference sequence). Trimming stripped 2 bases from V and 4 bases from J, with 26 bases between. CDR3 nucleotide sequence: TGTGCCAGCAGTTTACTATCACCTGGGCCAGGGGCCCCATTCTATGGCTACACCTTC. It yields the protein CASSLLSPGPGAPFYGYTF.